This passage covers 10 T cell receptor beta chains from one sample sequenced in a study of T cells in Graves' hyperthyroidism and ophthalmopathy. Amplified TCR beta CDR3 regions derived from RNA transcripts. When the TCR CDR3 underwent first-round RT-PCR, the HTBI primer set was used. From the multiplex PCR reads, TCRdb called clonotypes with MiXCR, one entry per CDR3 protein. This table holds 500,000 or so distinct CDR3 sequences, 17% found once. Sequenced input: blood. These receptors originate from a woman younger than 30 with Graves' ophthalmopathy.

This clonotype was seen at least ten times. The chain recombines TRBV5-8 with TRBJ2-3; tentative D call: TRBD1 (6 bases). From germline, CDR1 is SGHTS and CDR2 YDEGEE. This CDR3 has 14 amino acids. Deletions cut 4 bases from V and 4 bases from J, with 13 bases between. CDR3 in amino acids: CASSPDSFADTQYF. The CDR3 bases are TGTGCCAGCAGCCCGGACAGTTTCGCAGATACGCAGTATTTT.

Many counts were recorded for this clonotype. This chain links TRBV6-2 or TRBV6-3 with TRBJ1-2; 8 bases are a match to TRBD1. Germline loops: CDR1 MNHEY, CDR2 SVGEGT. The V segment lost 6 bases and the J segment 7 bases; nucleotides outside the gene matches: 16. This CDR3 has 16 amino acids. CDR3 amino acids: CASSSSGTGILTGYTF. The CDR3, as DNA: TGTGCCAGCAGCTCATCCGGGACAGGAATTCTAACTGGCTACACCTTC.

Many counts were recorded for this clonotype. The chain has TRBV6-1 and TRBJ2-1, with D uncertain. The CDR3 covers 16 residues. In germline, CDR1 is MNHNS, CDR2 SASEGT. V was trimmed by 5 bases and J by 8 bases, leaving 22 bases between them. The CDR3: CASSRSGPTNSHEQFF. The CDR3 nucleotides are TGTGCCAGCAGTCGATCCGGGCCGACGAATTCCCATGAGCAGTTCTTC.

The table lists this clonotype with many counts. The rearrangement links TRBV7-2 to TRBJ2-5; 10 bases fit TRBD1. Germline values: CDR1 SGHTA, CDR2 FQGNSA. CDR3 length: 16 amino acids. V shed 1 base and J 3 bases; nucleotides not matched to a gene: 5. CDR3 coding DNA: TGTGCCAGCAGCTTAGGACAGGGGGCCGGAGAAGAGACCCAGTACTTC. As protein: CASSLGQGAGEETQYF.

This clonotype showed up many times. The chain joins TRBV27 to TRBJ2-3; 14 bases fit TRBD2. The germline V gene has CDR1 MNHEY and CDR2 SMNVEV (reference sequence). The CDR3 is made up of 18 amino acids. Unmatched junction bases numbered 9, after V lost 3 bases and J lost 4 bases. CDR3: CASSFTTGTSGSSDTQYF. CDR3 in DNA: TGTGCCAGCAGTTTCACAACCGGGACTAGCGGGAGTTCAGATACGCAGTATTTT.

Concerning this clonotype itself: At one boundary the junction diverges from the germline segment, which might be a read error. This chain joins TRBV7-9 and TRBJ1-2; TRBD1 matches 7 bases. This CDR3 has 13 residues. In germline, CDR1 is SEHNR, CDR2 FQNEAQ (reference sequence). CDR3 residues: CASSRGTDYAYTF. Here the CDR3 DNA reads TGTGCCAGCAGCAGAGGGACAGACTATGCCTACACCTTC.

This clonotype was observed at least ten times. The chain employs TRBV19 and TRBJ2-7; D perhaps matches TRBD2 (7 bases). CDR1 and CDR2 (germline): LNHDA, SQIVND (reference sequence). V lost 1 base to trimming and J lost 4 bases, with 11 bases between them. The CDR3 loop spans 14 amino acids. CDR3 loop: CASSIGGGEYEQYF. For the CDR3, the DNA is TGTGCCAGTAGTATAGGCGGGGGCGAATACGAGCAGTACTTC.

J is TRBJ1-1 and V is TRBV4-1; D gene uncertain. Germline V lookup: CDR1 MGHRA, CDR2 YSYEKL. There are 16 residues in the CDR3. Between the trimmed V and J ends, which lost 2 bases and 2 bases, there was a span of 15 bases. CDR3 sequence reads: CASSQSSRALNTEAFF. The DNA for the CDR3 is TGCGCCAGCAGCCAATCGTCCCGGGCATTAAACACTGAAGCTTTCTTT.

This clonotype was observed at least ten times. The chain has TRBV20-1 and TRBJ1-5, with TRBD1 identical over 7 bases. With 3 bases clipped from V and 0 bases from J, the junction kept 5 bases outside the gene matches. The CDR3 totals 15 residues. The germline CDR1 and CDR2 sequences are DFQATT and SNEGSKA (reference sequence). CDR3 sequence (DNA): TGCAGTGCTAGCGCAGGGGGGTATAGCAATCAGCCCCAGCATTTT. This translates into CSASAGGYSNQPQHF.

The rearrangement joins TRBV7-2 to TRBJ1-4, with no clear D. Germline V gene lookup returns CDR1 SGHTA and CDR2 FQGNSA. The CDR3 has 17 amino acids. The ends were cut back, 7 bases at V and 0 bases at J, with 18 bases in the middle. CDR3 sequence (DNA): TGTGCCAGCACCCAACGTCCTCCCCGCTCAACTAATGAAAAACTGTTTTTT. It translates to CASTQRPPRSTNEKLFF.